The 17 T cell receptor beta chains in this list originate from one sample, sequenced in a study of cytomegalovirus exposure and HLA in healthy donors. Vbeta (60) and Jbeta (13) primers were used in the PCR. The method was immunoSEQ multiplex PCR; TCRdb's version includes in-frame clones alone and lacks a portion of them. The data show about 150,000 clones, 75% to 85% seen once. The sample taken for sequencing was PBMCs. The receptor source for this set is a woman aged 40 to 49 in good health and CMV-seropositive.

The chain joins TRBV6-1 to TRBJ2-3, with 10 bases identical to TRBD2. This CDR3 is built from 13 residues. Per the germline V gene, CDR1 is MNHNS and CDR2 is SASEGT. V dropped 6 bases and J dropped 3; count of bases not matched to a gene: 0. CDR3: CASRTSGTDTQYF. CDR3 bases: TGTGCCAGCAGGACTAGCGGGACAGATACGCAGTATTTT.

The chain combines TRBV6-6 with TRBJ2-7; 10 nucleotides match TRBD2. V trimming: 8 bases; J trimming: 0 bases; junction bases outside the gene matches: 1. CDR1 and CDR2 from the germline V gene are MNHNY and SVGAGI (reference sequence). This CDR3 has 13 amino acids. The CDR3 here is CASGTSASYEQYF. CDR3 bases: TGTGCCAGCGGGACTAGCGCCTCCTACGAGCAGTACTTC.

The J gene is TRBJ2-1, the V gene TRBV2; D gene unclear. Germline V gives CDR1 SNHLY, CDR2 FYNNEI. With 5 bases removed from V and 4 bases from J, the gap between germline ends came to 12 bases. This CDR3 has 14 amino acids. Here the CDR3 reads CASSYSSPYNEQFF. DNA of the CDR3: TGTGCCAGCAGTTACAGTTCCCCGTACAATGAGCAGTTCTTC.

This clone was seen once. The chain is built from TRBV7-6 and TRBJ1-5; no clear D. Germline V gene sequence: CDR1 SGHVS, CDR2 FNYEAQ. The CDR3 runs 16 residues. V shed 1 base and J shed 1 base, with 11 bases lying between them. CDR3 DNA sequence: TGTGCCAGCAGCTTAGGTGGGAGTACGAGCAATCAGCCCCAGCATTTT. This sequence encodes CASSLGGSTSNQPQHF.

This clone turned up a few times. V usage is TRBV5-4 and J usage is TRBJ2-7; TRBD1 might be the D (6 bases). The germline V gene has CDR1 SGHNT and CDR2 YYREEE (reference sequence). Trimming pared 1 base from V and 5 bases from J, leaving 16 bases between. The CDR3 sequence is 15 residues long. The CDR3 loop is CASSLSPDSTHEQYF. The DNA for the CDR3 is TGTGCCAGCAGCTTGTCCCCGGACAGCACCCACGAGCAGTACTTC.

The chain combines TRBV4-2 with TRBJ1-1; 12 bases line up with TRBD1. The trim removed 5 bases at V and 1 base at J, leaving 8 bases unmatched. The CDR3 runs 17 residues. Germline lookup yields CDR1 LGHNA and CDR2 YNFKEQ. The DNA for the CDR3 is TGTGCCAGCAGCTCAGGGACAGGGGGCTTTCGGAACACTGAAGCTTTCTTT. Its translation: CASSSGTGGFRNTEAFF.

The chain employs TRBV6-5 and TRBJ1-1; 7 bases are a match to TRBD1. Per the germline V gene, CDR1 is MNHEY and CDR2 is SVGAGI. V was clipped by 7 bases and J by 1 base; unmatched bases: 6. This CDR3 has 14 residues. The CDR3 region has the DNA TGTGCCAGCAACCTGGACAGGAGGAACACTGAAGCTTTCTTT. Protein sequence: CASNLDRRNTEAFF.

This clone was counted a single time. The chain joins TRBV7-2 to TRBJ2-2; D gene unclear. V dropped 5 bases and J dropped 3 bases, with 10 bases sitting between them. The CDR3 is 14 residues long. The germline CDR1 and CDR2 sequences are SGHTA and FQGNSA. DNA of the CDR3: TGTGCCAGCAGCCGGGTGCAATACACCGGGGAGCTGTTTTTT. Its protein product is CASSRVQYTGELFF.

CDR3 bases: TGTGCCAGCAGTTCTCTGGGACAGCCCTACGAGCAGTACTTC. Protein sequence: CASSSLGQPYEQYF. The chain joins TRBV11-2 to TRBJ2-7, with 7 nucleotides matching TRBD1. Germline lookup yields CDR1 SGHAT and CDR2 FQNNGV. There are 14 residues in the CDR3. V lost 6 bases, J lost 2 bases, and 7 bases stayed unmatched.

This clone was counted only a few times. CDR3 bases: TGTGCCAGCAGCTTGGCGACAGGGAATAGCTATGGCTACACCTTC. Protein: CASSLATGNSYGYTF. The gene calls are TRBV5-5 and TRBJ1-2; 7 positions match TRBD1. V dropped 0 bases and J dropped 4; count of bases not matched to a gene: 6. The CDR3 extends over 15 amino acids. Germline V gene sequence: CDR1 SGHKS, CDR2 YYEKEE (reference sequence).

The V call is TRBV6-6, the J call TRBJ2-7; no clear D gene. V lost 3 bases, J lost 4 bases, and 10 bases lay in between. The V gene's germline CDR1 is MNHNY and CDR2 SVGAGI (reference sequence). CDR3 length equals 13 residues. The CDR3: CASSYNNLYEQYF. Written as DNA, the CDR3 is TGTGCCAGCAGTTATAACAACCTTTACGAGCAGTACTTC.

This chain links TRBV14 with TRBJ2-1; tentatively, D is TRBD2 (6 bases). The ends were cut back, 0 bases at V and 12 bases at J, with 21 bases in the middle. Germline CDR1 reads SGHDN; CDR2 reads FVKESK. The CDR3 length is 16 residues. The CDR3: CASSQDLPGTGVRQFF. CDR3 nucleotides: TGTGCCAGCAGCCAAGATCTCCCCGGGACGGGGGTTAGGCAGTTCTTC.

The sample holds a few counts of this clone. The rearrangement links TRBV10-3 to TRBJ2-7, with D hard to call. V shed 4 bases and J shed 0 bases, with 7 bases lying between them. The CDR3 has 13 amino acids. CDR1 is ENHRY, CDR2 SYGVKD, per germline. DNA for the CDR3: TGTGCCATCAGTGGAACAGACTCCTACGAGCAGTACTTC. Its protein product is CAISGTDSYEQYF.

This chain joins TRBV27 and TRBJ2-1; 9 nucleotides match TRBD2. This CDR3 contains 19 residues. V was pared by 1 base and J by 0 bases, with 10 bases of the junction left unmatched. In germline, CDR1 is MNHEY, CDR2 SMNVEV (reference sequence). CDR3 in amino acids: CASSLWGLAFLSSYNEQFF. In nucleotides, the CDR3 is TGTGCCAGCAGTTTATGGGGACTAGCTTTCTTAAGCTCCTACAATGAGCAGTTCTTC.

This chain uses TRBV6-1 with TRBJ2-1, with 8 nucleotides matching TRBD2. Germline CDR1 reads MNHNS; CDR2 reads SASEGT. J gave up 8 bases and V 1 base, and 7 bases lay outside the gene matches. This CDR3 region has 15 residues. CDR3 coding DNA: TGTGCCAGCAGTGAAGGGGGACTAGGATTCTATGAGCAGTTCTTC. Translating gives CASSEGGLGFYEQFF.

There are a few counts of this clone. This chain links TRBV7-6 with TRBJ2-1; D is ambiguous. CDR3 length: 14 amino acids. The germline V and J ends were trimmed by 4 bases and 4 bases, with 11 bases remaining between them. Per the germline V gene, CDR1 is SGHVS and CDR2 is FNYEAQ. The CDR3 bases are TGTGCCAGCAGCTCAGGTGGGCAATACAATGAGCAGTTCTTC. Translation: CASSSGGQYNEQFF.

The chain uses TRBV6-5 and TRBJ2-7; a possible D gene is TRBD2 (6 bases). CDR1 is MNHEY, CDR2 SVGAGI, per germline. The CDR3 spans 14 residues. The V end lost 4 bases, the J end lost 8 bases, and 18 bases lay between the germline ends. CDR3 sequence reads: CASSSTRPTIKQYF. The CDR3 coding sequence is TGTGCCAGCAGTTCGACTAGACCTACGATCAAGCAGTACTTC.